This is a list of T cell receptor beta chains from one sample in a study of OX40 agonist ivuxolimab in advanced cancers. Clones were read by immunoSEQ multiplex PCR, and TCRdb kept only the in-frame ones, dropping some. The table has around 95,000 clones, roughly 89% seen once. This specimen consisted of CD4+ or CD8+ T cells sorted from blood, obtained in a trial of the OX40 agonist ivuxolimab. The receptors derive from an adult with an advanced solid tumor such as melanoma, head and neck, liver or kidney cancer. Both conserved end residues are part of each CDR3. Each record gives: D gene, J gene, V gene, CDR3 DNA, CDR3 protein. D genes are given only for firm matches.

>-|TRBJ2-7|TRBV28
TGTGCCAGCAGGCGGGCGGTAACCTACGAGCAGTACTTC
CASRRAVTYEQYF
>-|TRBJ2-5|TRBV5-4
TGTGCCAGCAGCTCAACACCCGGGACAACAGAGACCCAGTACTTC
CASSSTPGTTETQYF
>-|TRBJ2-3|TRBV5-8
TGTGCCAGCAGCTTAAGGACAGGAGGGAACACAGATACGCAGTATTTT
CASSLRTGGNTDTQYF
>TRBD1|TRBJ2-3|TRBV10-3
TGTGCCATCAGAGCCGGACAGGGGAGCACAGATACGCAGTATTTT
CAIRAGQGSTDTQYF
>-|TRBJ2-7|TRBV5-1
TGCGCCAGCAGCTTCCTAGCGAACTCCTACGAGCAGTACTTC
CASSFLANSYEQYF
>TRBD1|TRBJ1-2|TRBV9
TGTGCCAGCAGCGTGCGAGGGGACAGGGGAGTGGAGGGCTACACCTTC
CASSVRGDRGVEGYTF
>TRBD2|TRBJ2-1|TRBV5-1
TGCGCCAGCAGCTCACCGTCCGGGAGGGCCTTAGATGAGCAGTTCTTC
CASSSPSGRALDEQFF
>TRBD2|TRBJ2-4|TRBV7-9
TGTGCCAGCAGCTCTGGGGGGGACAAAAACATTCAGTACTTC
CASSSGGDKNIQYF
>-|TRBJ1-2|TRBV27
TGTGCCAGCAGCCCGACAGGCGGGGGCTACACCTTC
CASSPTGGGYTF
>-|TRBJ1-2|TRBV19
TGTGCCACCTTTAGTCTAAATGGACCCTCCTATGGCTACACCTTC
CATFSLNGPSYGYTF
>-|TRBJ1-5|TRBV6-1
TGTGCCAGCAGTTGGGACTTGAATAGCAATCAGCCCCAGCATTTT
CASSWDLNSNQPQHF
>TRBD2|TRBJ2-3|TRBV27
TGTGCCAGCAGTTTCTCGCCTCCCTTTTTTGGTCGACTAGCGGGTTTCACAGATACGCAGTATTTT
CASSFSPPFFGRLAGFTDTQYF
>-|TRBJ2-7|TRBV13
TGTGCCAGCAGCTTGACTCAGGGACCCTACGAGCAGTACTTC
CASSLTQGPYEQYF
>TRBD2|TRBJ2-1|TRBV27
TGTGCCAGCAGTCCTGTCCCTAGCGGGAGGGCCGTGTATGAGCAGTTCTTC
CASSPVPSGRAVYEQFF
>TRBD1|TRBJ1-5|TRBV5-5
TGTGCCAGCAGTCCGGGCGGACAGGGGTATCAGCCCCAGCATTTT
CASSPGGQGYQPQHF
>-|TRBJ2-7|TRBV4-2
TGTGCCAGCAGCCAACAGGCAGGGGACCCCTACGAGCAGTACTTC
CASSQQAGDPYEQYF
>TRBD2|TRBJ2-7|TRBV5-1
TGCGCCAGCAACGCCGCAGGAGCGGGAGCGGGGGAGCAGTACTTC
CASNAAGAGAGEQYF
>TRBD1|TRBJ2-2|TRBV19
TGTGCCAGTACCACAGGGGGATACACCGGGGAGCTGTTTTTT
CASTTGGYTGELFF
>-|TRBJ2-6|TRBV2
TGTGCCAGCAGTGATTGGTCCTCTGGGGCCAACGTCCTGACTTTC
CASSDWSSGANVLTF
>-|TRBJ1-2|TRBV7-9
TGTGCCAGCAGCTTAGGAAACTATGGCTACACCTTC
CASSLGNYGYTF
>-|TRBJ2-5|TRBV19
TGTGCCAGTAGTATGAAGCGATCGAGAGAGACCCAGTACTTC
CASSMKRSRETQYF
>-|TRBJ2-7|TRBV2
TGTGCCAGCAGCGCGAATTACGAGCAGTACTTC
CASSANYEQYF